Listed below are T cell receptor beta chains from one sample, sequenced in a study of blood T cell repertoires in COVID-19. Assay used: immunoSEQ multiplex PCR; TCRdb lists only in-frame clones, some missing. This sample carries about 140,000 clones, 85% of them seen once, and the ten largest clones take roughly 2.9%. The sample consisted of peripheral blood. These receptors were obtained from a middle-aged man with acute or convalescent COVID-19. CDR3s include the opening cysteine and the closing phenylalanine or tryptophan. A D gene is named only where the DNA matches it firmly. The size field is filled for only some rows; it gives once, few, many or a size class.

abundance	v_gene	j_gene	d_gene	CDR3nt	CDR3aa
NA	TRBV6-6	TRBJ2-7	NA	TGTGCCAGCAGTAAAGACGCGAAGCCAGGGAAGTTCGAGCAGTACTTC	CASSKDAKPGKFEQYF
NA	TRBV4-1	TRBJ2-3	NA	TGCGCCAGCAGCCCGACAAGCACAGATACGCAGTATTTT	CASSPTSTDTQYF
NA	TRBV30	TRBJ2-1	NA	TGTGCCTGCACATTCGCCGCAGGCTACAATGAGCAGTTCTTC	CACTFAAGYNEQFF
NA	TRBV2	TRBJ1-2	NA	TGTGCCAGCAGTGAAGAAACAGGTCCTAACTATGGCTACACCTTC	CASSEETGPNYGYTF
NA	TRBV7-3	TRBJ1-6	NA	TGTGCCAGCAGCTTACATAGGACAGACCCGAATTCACCCCTCCACTTT	CASSLHRTDPNSPLHF
NA	TRBV7-9	TRBJ2-7	TRBD1	TGTGCCAGCAGCCGTTCCGGGACAGGGATCTACGAGCAGTACTTC	CASSRSGTGIYEQYF
NA	TRBV6-1	TRBJ2-7	NA	TGTGCCAGCAGTGAAGCAGGCGGGACCTACGAGCAGTACTTC	CASSEAGGTYEQYF
NA	TRBV3-1/TRBV3-2	TRBJ2-1	TRBD2	TGTGCCAGCAGCTTAAGGAGGCGGGGGGGGCACGATGAGCAGTTCTTC	CASSLRRRGGHDEQFF
NA	TRBV7-9	TRBJ1-1	NA	TGTGCCAGCAGCCTACCAGGGACTGAAGCTTTCTTT	CASSLPGTEAFF
NA	TRBV2	TRBJ1-1	NA	TGTGCCAGCAGTGGACGTCAGGGTGTTGAAGCTTTCTTT	CASSGRQGVEAFF
NA	TRBV10-2	TRBJ2-3	TRBD1	TGCGCCAGCAGGGGACAGGCCAGCACAGATACGCAGTATTTT	CASRGQASTDTQYF
NA	TRBV5-1	TRBJ2-2	TRBD1	TGCGCCAGCAGCCCACCGGGACAGGGGGCAGGAACCGGGGAGCTGTTTTTT	CASSPPGQGAGTGELFF
NA	TRBV6-6	TRBJ2-2	NA	TGTGCCAGCAGTCCCGAGGGGGCCGGGGAGCTGTTTTTT	CASSPEGAGELFF
NA	TRBV27	TRBJ2-7	NA	TGTGCCAGCAGTTTAGGGGTTCCTGCAGGGGCCTACGAGCAGTACTTC	CASSLGVPAGAYEQYF
NA	TRBV5-1	TRBJ2-7	NA	TGCGCCAGCAGCTTGTCGGCGGGACGATCTTACTACGAGCAGTACTTC	CASSLSAGRSYYEQYF
NA	TRBV29-1	TRBJ2-1	TRBD2	TGCAGCGTTGGTCGACTAGCGGGAGACAATGAGCAGTTCTTC	CSVGRLAGDNEQFF
NA	TRBV5-8	TRBJ1-6	TRBD1	TGTGCCAGCAGCGGAATCCGGACAGGGGGCTCATCACCCCTCCACTTT	CASSGIRTGGSSPLHF
NA	TRBV28	TRBJ2-7	NA	TGTGCCAGCAGTTATAGTACTTACGAGCAGTACTTC	CASSYSTYEQYF
once	TRBV5-4	TRBJ1-1	NA	TGTGCCAGCAGCACCCGAGAGGCCGGTGAAGCTTTCTTT	CASSTREAGEAFF
few	TRBV11-2	TRBJ2-7	NA	TGTGCCAGCAGCTGGGGCACAGCCTACGAGCAGTACTTC	CASSWGTAYEQYF
few	TRBV11-2	TRBJ2-7	TRBD1	TGTGCCAGCAGCTTACCGGGACAGGTCTACGAGCAGTACTTC	CASSLPGQVYEQYF
NA	TRBV15	TRBJ1-5	NA	TGTGCCACCAGCAGAGATCGTGGGTACAGGTCTGATCAGCCCCAGCATTTT	CATSRDRGYRSDQPQHF
once	TRBV5-1	TRBJ1-6	NA	TGCGCCAGCAGCTGGACTGAAGATTCACCCCTCCACTTT	CASSWTEDSPLHF
NA	TRBV11-2	TRBJ2-7	NA	TGTGCCAGCAAGACAGGGAGGTACGAGCAGTACTTC	CASKTGRYEQYF
NA	TRBV30	TRBJ1-5	NA	TGTGCCTGGAGCGACCGGACACGGGGCAATCAGCCCCAGCATTTT	CAWSDRTRGNQPQHF
once	TRBV28	TRBJ2-1	TRBD1	TGTGCCAGCAGTTTATGGGCCGGGACAGGGACCTACAATGAGCAGTTCTTC	CASSLWAGTGTYNEQFF
NA	TRBV7-2	TRBJ1-1	NA	TGTGCCAGCAGCTTACTGGGGGGCGCCTCGGGAGGTAGGAACACTGAAGCTTTCTTT	CASSLLGGASGGRNTEAFF
NA	TRBV7-2	TRBJ1-1	NA	TGTGCCAGCAGCTTAGCAATGCGGCACGCTGAAGCTTTCTTT	CASSLAMRHAEAFF
NA	TRBV3-1/TRBV3-2	TRBJ1-5	NA	TGTGCCAGCAGCTCCAGGGGCAATCAGCCCCAGCATTTT	CASSSRGNQPQHF
few	TRBV6-5	TRBJ1-1	NA	TGTGCCAGCAGGTTCGGGGAAAGTAGCCCTGAAGCTTTCTTT	CASRFGESSPEAFF
few	TRBV12-3/TRBV12-4	TRBJ1-2	NA	TGTGCCAGCGGATCTTGGAGTCCCTATGGCTACACCTTC	CASGSWSPYGYTF
NA	TRBV7-6	TRBJ2-7	TRBD1	TGTGCCAGCAGCTTAGCCGACGGGACAGGTTTCGCGCAGTACTTC	CASSLADGTGFAQYF
NA	TRBV7-2	TRBJ2-3	NA	TGTGCCAGCAGCTTAGTTTCGGTCGGTACGCAGTATTTT	CASSLVSVGTQYF
NA	TRBV29-1	TRBJ2-7	NA	TGCAGCGTCGCAGAGGGTTGGGAGCAGTACTTC	CSVAEGWEQYF
NA	TRBV10-2	TRBJ2-1	TRBD2	TGCGCCAGCAGTGGTAGCGGGTACCGCGATGAGCAGTTCTTC	CASSGSGYRDEQFF
NA	TRBV18	TRBJ1-1	NA	TGTGCCAGCTCACAAAGGGGGTGGTTGGACACTGAAGCTTTCTTT	CASSQRGWLDTEAFF
NA	TRBV18	TRBJ2-7	TRBD1	TGTGCCAGCTCACCTGGACAGGGCTTAGTTGGTGAGCAGTACTTC	CASSPGQGLVGEQYF
few	TRBV7-9	TRBJ2-2	NA	TGTGCCAGCAGCCCGTTTGAGGGTCCGAACACCGGGGAGCTGTTTTTT	CASSPFEGPNTGELFF
NA	TRBV7-9	TRBJ1-1	TRBD1	TGTGCCAGCAGCCTCAGGGGGGACAGTACTGAAGCTTTCTTT	CASSLRGDSTEAFF
NA	TRBV28	TRBJ2-6	NA	TGTGCCAGCAGCTTGGAGGGGGCGCGTTCTGGGGCCAACGTCCTGACTTTC	CASSLEGARSGANVLTF
NA	TRBV19	TRBJ1-2	TRBD1	TGTGCCAGTGCCCCGGGACAGGGTTTTGGCTACACCTTC	CASAPGQGFGYTF
NA	TRBV5-6	TRBJ2-3	TRBD1	TGTGCCAGCAGCCGCGGGACAGGGATCGGAGATACGCAGTATTTT	CASSRGTGIGDTQYF